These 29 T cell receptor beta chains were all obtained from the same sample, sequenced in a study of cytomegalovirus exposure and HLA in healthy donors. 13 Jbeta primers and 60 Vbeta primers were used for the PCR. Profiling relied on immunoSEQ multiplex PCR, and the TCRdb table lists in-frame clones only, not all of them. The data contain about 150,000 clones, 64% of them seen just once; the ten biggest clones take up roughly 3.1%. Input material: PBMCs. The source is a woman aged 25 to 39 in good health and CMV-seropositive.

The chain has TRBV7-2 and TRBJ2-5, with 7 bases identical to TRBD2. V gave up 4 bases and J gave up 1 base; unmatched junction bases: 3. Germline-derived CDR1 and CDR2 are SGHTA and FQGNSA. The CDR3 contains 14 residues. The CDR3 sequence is CASSSGGIQETQYF. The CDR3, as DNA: TGTGCCAGCAGCTCCGGGGGGATCCAAGAGACCCAGTACTTC.

The CDR3, as DNA: TGTGCCAGCAGCGTAGCGTCGTACGCTAGCGGGGCATACAATGAGCAGTTCTTC. This codes for CASSVASYASGAYNEQFF. This rearrangement joins TRBV9 to TRBJ2-1, with 9 bases lining up with TRBD2. Losses at the gene ends were 0 bases for V and 4 bases for J; bases not matched to a gene: 11. CDR3 length equals 18 residues. Germline V gene data show CDR1 as SGDLS and CDR2 as YYNGEE.

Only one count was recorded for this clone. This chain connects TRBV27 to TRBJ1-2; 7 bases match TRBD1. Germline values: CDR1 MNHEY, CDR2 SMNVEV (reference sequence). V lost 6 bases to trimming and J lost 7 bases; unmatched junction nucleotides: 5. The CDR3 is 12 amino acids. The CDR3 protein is CASRDREGGYTF. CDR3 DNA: TGTGCCAGCAGAGACAGGGAAGGTGGCTACACCTTC.

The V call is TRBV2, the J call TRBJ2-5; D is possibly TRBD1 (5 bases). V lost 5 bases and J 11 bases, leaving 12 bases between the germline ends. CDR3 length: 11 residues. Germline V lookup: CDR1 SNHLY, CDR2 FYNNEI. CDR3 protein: CASSYGAEQYF. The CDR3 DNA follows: TGTGCCAGCAGTTATGGGGCTGAGCAGTACTTC.

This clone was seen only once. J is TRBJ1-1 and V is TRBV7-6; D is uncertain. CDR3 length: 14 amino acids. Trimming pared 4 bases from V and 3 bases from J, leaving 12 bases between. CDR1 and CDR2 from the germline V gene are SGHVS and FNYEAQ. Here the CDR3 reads CASSSEVGDTEAFF. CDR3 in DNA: TGTGCCAGCAGCTCTGAGGTCGGTGACACTGAAGCTTTCTTT.

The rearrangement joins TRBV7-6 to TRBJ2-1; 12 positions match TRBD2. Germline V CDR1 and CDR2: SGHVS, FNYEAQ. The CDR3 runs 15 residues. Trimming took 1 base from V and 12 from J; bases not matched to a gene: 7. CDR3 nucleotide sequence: TGTGCCAGCAGCTTAGTCTCTAGCGGGAGGGTAGTGCAGTTCTTC. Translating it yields CASSLVSSGRVVQFF.

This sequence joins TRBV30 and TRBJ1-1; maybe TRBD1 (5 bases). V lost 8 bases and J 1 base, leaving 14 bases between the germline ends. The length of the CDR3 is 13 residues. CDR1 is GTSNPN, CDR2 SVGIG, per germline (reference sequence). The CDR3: CAQQVSGNTEAFF. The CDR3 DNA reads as TGTGCCCAACAGGTATCCGGGAACACTGAAGCTTTCTTT.

CDR3 nucleotide sequence: TGTGCCAGCACCCCGGGGGGCTCTGGGGCCAACGTCCTGACTTTC. Translating gives CASTPGGSGANVLTF. The J gene is TRBJ2-6, the V gene TRBV6-5; 7 nucleotides agree with TRBD2. V shed 7 bases and J 0 bases; nucleotides not matched to a gene: 3. Germline loops: CDR1 MNHEY, CDR2 SVGAGI. The CDR3 consists of 15 residues.

The CDR3 loop reads CASSPLQGQEQYF. The DNA of the CDR3 is TGTGCCAGCTCACCACTACAGGGTCAAGAGCAGTACTTC. The V call is TRBV18, the J call TRBJ2-7; D is possibly TRBD1 (6 bases). Germline V gene data show CDR1 as KGHSH and CDR2 as LQKENI. Trimming took 1 base from V and 7 from J, leaving 11 bases between them. CDR3 length equals 13 residues.

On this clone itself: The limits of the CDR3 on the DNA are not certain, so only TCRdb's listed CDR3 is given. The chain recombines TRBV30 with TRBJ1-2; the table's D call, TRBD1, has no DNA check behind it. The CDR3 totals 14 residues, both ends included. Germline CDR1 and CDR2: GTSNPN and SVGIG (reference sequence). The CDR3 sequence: CAWVLRGSVGYGTF.

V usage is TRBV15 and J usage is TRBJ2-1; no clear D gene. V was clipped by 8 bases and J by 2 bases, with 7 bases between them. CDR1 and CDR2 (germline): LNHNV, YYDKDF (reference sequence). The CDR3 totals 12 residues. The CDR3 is CATGQTYNEQFF. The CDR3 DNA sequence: TGTGCCACCGGGCAGACCTACAATGAGCAGTTCTTC.

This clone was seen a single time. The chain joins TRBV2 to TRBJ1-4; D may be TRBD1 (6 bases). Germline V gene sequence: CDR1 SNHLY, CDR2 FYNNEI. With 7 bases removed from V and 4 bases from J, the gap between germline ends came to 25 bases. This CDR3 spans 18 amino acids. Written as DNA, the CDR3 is TGTGCCAGCATGGGGGAGACTGGGGACATCTCAAGTAATGAAAAACTGTTTTTT. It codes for CASMGETGDISSNEKLFF.

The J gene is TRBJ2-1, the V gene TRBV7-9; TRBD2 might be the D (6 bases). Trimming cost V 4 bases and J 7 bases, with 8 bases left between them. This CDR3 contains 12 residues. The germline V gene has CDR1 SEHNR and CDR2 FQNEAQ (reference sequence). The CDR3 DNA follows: TGTGCCAGCAGCTACGGGGGTAATGAGCAGTTCTTC. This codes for CASSYGGNEQFF.

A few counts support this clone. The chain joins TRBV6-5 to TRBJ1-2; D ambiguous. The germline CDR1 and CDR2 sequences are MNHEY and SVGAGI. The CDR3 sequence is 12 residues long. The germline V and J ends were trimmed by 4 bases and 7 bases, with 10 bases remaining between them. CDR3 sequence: CASSLRGGGYTF. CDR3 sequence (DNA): TGTGCCAGCAGTTTGCGGGGAGGTGGCTACACCTTC.

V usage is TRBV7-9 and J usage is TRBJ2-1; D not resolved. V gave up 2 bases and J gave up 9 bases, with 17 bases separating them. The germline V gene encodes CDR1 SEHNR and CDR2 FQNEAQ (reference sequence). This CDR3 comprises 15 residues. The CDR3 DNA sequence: TGTGCCAGCAGCTTACTCGCTTCGGCAGGCTCTGAGCAGTTCTTC. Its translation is CASSLLASAGSEQFF. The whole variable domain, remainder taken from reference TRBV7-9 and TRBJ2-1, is DTGVSQNPRHKITKRGQNVTFRCDPISEHNRLYWYRQTLGQGPEFLTYFQNEAQLEKSRLLSDRFSAERPKGSFSTLEIQRTEQGDSAMYLCASSLLASAGSEQFFGPGTRLTVL.

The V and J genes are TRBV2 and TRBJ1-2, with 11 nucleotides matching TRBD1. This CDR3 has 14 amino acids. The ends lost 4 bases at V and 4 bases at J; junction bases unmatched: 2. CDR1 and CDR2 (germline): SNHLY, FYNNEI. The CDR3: CASSAGTGGYGYTF. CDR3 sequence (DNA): TGTGCCAGCAGTGCCGGGACAGGGGGCTATGGCTACACCTTC.

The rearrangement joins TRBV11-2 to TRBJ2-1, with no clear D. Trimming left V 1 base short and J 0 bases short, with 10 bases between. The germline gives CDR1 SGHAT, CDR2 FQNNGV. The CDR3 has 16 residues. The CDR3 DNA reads TGTGCCAGCAGCTTAGTCTTGACGGGCTCCTACAATGAGCAGTTCTTC. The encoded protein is CASSLVLTGSYNEQFF. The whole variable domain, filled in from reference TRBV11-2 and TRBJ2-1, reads EAGVAQSPRYKIIEKRQSVAFWCNPISGHATLYWYQQILGQGPKLLIQFQNNGVVDDSQLPKDRFSAERLKGVDSTLKIQPAKLEDSAVYLCASSLVLTGSYNEQFFGPGTRLTVL.

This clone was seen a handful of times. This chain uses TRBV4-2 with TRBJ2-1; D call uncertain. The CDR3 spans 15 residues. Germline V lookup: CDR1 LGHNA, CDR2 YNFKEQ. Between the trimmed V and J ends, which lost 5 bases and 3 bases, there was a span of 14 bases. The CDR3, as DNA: TGTGCCAGCAGCGTTTCTGGCGGAATCTACAATGAGCAGTTCTTC. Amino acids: CASSVSGGIYNEQFF.

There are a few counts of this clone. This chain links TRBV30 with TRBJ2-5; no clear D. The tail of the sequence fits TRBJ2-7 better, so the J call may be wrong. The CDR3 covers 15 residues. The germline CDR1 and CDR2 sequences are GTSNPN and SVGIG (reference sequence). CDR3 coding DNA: TGTGCCTGGAGTGTACGAGAGATAGTGCCCTACGAGCAGTACTTC. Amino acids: CAWSVREIVPYEQYF.

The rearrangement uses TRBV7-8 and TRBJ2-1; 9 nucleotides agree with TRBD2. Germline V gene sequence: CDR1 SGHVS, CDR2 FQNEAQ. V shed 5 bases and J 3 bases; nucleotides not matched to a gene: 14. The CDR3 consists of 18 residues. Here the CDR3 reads CASSPPGRGGRGYNEQFF. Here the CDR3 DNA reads TGTGCCAGCAGCCCCCCTGGGCGGGGGGGCCGAGGCTACAATGAGCAGTTCTTC. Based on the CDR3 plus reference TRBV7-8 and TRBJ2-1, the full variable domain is GAGVSQSPRYKVAKRGQDVALRCDPISGHVSLFWYQQALGQGPEFLTYFQNEAQLDKSGLPSDRFFAERPEGSVSTLKIQRTQQEDSAVYLCASSPPGRGGRGYNEQFFGPGTRLTVL.

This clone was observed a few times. In nucleotides, the CDR3 is TGTGCCAGCAGTTACTCGATCTGGACAGGGGGCGAGCAGTACTTC. This sequence encodes CASSYSIWTGGEQYF. The rearrangement links TRBV6-6 to TRBJ2-7; TRBD1 matches 10 bases. CDR3 size: 15 residues. Germline lookup yields CDR1 MNHNY and CDR2 SVGAGI (reference sequence). V was pared by 0 bases and J by 6 bases, with 5 bases of the junction left unmatched.

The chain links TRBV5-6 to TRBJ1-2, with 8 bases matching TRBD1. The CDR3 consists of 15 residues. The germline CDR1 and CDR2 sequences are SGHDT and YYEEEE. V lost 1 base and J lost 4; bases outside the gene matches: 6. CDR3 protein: CASSLYGTGGYGYTF. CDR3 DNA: TGTGCCAGCAGCTTGTACGGGACAGGTGGCTATGGCTACACCTTC.

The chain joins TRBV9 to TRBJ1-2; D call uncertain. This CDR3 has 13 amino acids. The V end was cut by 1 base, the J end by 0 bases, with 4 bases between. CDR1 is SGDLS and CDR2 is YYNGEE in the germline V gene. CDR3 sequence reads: CASSVTTNYGYTF. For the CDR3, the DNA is TGTGCCAGCAGCGTAACTACTAACTATGGCTACACCTTC.

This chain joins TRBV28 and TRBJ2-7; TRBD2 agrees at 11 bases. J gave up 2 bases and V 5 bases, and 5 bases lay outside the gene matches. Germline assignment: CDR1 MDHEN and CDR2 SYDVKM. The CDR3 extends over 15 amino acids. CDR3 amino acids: CASSPTSGATYEQYF. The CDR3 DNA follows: TGTGCCAGCAGTCCGACTAGCGGGGCGACCTACGAGCAGTACTTC.

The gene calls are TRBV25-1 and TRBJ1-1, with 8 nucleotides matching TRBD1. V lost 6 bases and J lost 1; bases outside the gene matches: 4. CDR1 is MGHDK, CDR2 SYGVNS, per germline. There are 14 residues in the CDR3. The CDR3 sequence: CASSHRGGNTEAFF. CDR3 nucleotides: TGTGCCAGCAGCCACAGGGGGGGGAACACTGAAGCTTTCTTT.

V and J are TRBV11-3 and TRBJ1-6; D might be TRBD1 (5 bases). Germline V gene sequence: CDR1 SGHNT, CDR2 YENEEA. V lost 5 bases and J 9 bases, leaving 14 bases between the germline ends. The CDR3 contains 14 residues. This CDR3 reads CASSQGGIFSPLHF. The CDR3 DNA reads TGTGCCAGCAGCCAGGGTGGAATTTTTTCACCCCTCCACTTT.

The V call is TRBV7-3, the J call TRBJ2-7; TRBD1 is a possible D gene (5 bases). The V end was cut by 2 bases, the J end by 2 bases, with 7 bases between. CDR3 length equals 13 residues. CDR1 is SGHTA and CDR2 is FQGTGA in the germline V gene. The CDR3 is CASSLQGTYEQYF. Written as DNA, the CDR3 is TGTGCCAGCAGCTTACAGGGTACCTACGAGCAGTACTTC.

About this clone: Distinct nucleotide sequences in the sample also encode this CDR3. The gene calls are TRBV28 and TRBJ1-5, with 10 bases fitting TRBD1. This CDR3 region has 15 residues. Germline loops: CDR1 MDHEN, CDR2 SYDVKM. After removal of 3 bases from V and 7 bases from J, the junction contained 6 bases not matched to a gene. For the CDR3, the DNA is TGTGCCAGCAGTTTGGTCGGACAGGGGGACCAGCCCCAGCATTTT. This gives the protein CASSLVGQGDQPQHF.

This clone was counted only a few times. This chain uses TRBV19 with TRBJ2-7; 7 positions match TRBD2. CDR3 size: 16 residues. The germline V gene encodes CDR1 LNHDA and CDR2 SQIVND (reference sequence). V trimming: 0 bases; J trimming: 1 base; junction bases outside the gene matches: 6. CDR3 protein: CASSIDRQLASYEQYF. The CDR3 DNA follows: TGTGCCAGTAGTATAGATCGACAACTAGCGTCCTACGAGCAGTACTTC.